Included here is one TCR beta chain sequence, with context. Its antigen is not identified. Assay used: immunoSEQ multiplex PCR; TCRdb lists only in-frame clones, some missing. The sample includes 71,000 or so clones, about 88% of them seen just once. These data come from a study of OX40 agonist ivuxolimab in advanced cancers. Overall study context: The study treated patients with ivuxolimab, an agonistic anti-OX40 (CD134) antibody.

Trimming removed 7 bases at V and 6 bases at J, with 16 bases between. The germline V gene has CDR1 LNHDA and CDR2 SQIVND (reference sequence). There are 14 residues in the CDR3. General study points: Some nonresponders also had low normalized T-cell clonal expansion. Expanded peripheral T-cell antigen specificity went undetermined. The study found among the lowest clonal expansion in partial responders at 0.1-3.0 mg/kg.

The V gene is TRBV19, the J gene TRBJ2-1; D gene uncertain. The clonotype originates from an adult with an advanced solid tumor such as melanoma, head and neck, liver or kidney cancer. The specimen comprised CD4+ or CD8+ T cells sorted from blood, sampled in a trial of the OX40 agonist ivuxolimab. The DNA for the CDR3 is TGTGCCAGTACTTCTCAGGTAGGGTCCAATGAGCAGTTCTTC. Translating gives CASTSQVGSNEQFF.